Following are 30 T cell receptor beta chains from one sample sequenced in a study of CD8 T cells in ankylosing spondylitis. TCRdb analysed the 5' RACE reads with MiXCR anew, one entry per CDR3 protein. Counted here are approximately 260,000 distinct CDR3 sequences, around 7.8% occurring once; the ten biggest clones make up approximately 6.2%. The sample taken for sequencing was blood, either unsorted or a sorted T cell fraction (not recorded which). The receptors derive from a male donor with ankylosing spondylitis or in good health (not recorded which).

This clonotype was picked up many times. The chain uses TRBV4-3 and TRBJ1-6; TRBD1 aligns across 8 bases. Germline V lookup: CDR1 LGHNA, CDR2 YSLEER. The V segment lost 1 base and the J segment 10 bases; nucleotides outside the gene matches: 6. The CDR3 contains 15 residues. The CDR3 region is CASSQGTGSASPLHF. CDR3 DNA: TGCGCCAGCAGCCAAGGGACAGGGAGTGCATCACCCCTCCACTTT.

This clonotype was seen repeatedly, ten times or more. The chain carries TRBV7-2 and TRBJ2-1; 9 bases match TRBD2. Germline V CDR1 and CDR2: SGHTA, FQGNSA. CDR3 length: 17 residues. V shed 5 bases, J shed 5 bases, and the junction held 13 bases outside the gene matches. Here the CDR3 reads CASSKFSSGRSHNEQFF. The CDR3 bases are TGTGCCAGCAGCAAATTTAGTAGCGGGAGATCCCACAATGAGCAGTTCTTC.

This clonotype came up a few times. The chain joins TRBV4-3 to TRBJ1-2; tentatively, D is TRBD1 (5 bases). Trimming left V 0 bases short and J 7 bases short, with 15 bases between. Germline V gene data show CDR1 as LGHNA and CDR2 as YSLEER. The CDR3 runs 15 residues. This CDR3 is CASSQDPGRGVGYTF. CDR3 coding DNA: TGCGCCAGCAGCCAAGACCCGGGGCGCGGGGTTGGCTACACCTTC.

This clonotype was seen only a few times. V is TRBV7-3 and J is TRBJ2-2, with D perhaps matching TRBD2 (6 bases). Deletions cut 5 bases from V and 2 bases from J, with 12 bases between. This CDR3 region has 15 residues. Germline CDR1 SGHTA, CDR2 FQGTGA. In nucleotides, the CDR3 is TGTGCCAGCAGCGACCCGGGAGCCAACACCGGGGAGCTGTTTTTT. As protein: CASSDPGANTGELFF.

V is TRBV18 and J is TRBJ1-2; D is unresolved. The length of the CDR3 is 14 residues. The V gene's germline CDR1 is KGHSH and CDR2 LQKENI. V dropped 4 bases and J dropped 4 bases, with 13 bases sitting between them. This chain's CDR3 is CASSLPTEPYGYTF. Written as DNA, the CDR3 is TGTGCCAGCTCACTACCCACGGAACCCTATGGCTACACCTTC.

This clonotype was detected a few times. This chain joins TRBV7-9 and TRBJ2-6; perhaps TRBD1 as D (5 bases). The germline V and J ends were trimmed by 0 bases and 9 bases, with 12 bases remaining between them. Germline CDR1 reads SEHNR; CDR2 reads FQNEAQ (reference sequence). The CDR3 consists of 15 residues. CDR3 DNA: TGTGCCAGCAGCTTAGCGGGTCGGCAGGGCAACGTCCTGACTTTC. It is translated as CASSLAGRQGNVLTF.

The chain carries TRBV7-3 and TRBJ2-2, with TRBD2 identical over 11 bases. CDR1 is SGHTA and CDR2 is FQGTGA in the germline V gene. With V trimmed by 4 bases and J by 8 bases, 15 bases remained unmatched. The CDR3 sequence is 18 residues long. CDR3 nucleotide sequence: TGTGCCAGCAGCTCCCATAGCGGGAGGGCCGGGTCACCTGGGGAGCTGTTTTTT. As protein: CASSSHSGRAGSPGELFF.

This clonotype was counted only a few times. This sequence joins TRBV19 and TRBJ1-5, with no clear D. The germline gives CDR1 LNHDA, CDR2 SQIVND (reference sequence). With 5 bases removed from V and 0 bases from J, the gap between germline ends came to 11 bases. There are 15 residues in the CDR3. The CDR3 is CASSRGLDSNQPQHF. The CDR3, as DNA: TGTGCCAGTAGTCGAGGGCTGGATAGCAATCAGCCCCAGCATTTT.

Ten or more counts support this clonotype. V gene TRBV20-1 combines with J gene TRBJ1-1; D is ambiguous. The CDR3 totals 11 residues. The ends were cut back, 6 bases at V and 1 base at J, with 6 bases in the middle. Germline V gene lookup returns CDR1 DFQATT and CDR2 SNEGSKA (reference sequence). The CDR3 spells CSATENTEAFF. CDR3 DNA sequence: TGCAGTGCCACCGAGAACACTGAAGCTTTCTTT.

The sample holds a few counts of this clonotype. The V gene is TRBV4-3, the J gene TRBJ2-7; 8 nucleotides align to TRBD1. Losses at the gene ends were 4 bases for V and 0 bases for J; bases not matched to a gene: 5. Germline lookup yields CDR1 LGHNA and CDR2 YSLEER. The length of the CDR3 is 15 residues. The CDR3 sequence is CASSPGQGYSYEQYF. The CDR3 region has the DNA TGCGCCAGCAGCCCAGGACAGGGATACTCCTACGAGCAGTACTTC.

This clonotype has at least ten counts. The V call is TRBV7-2, the J call TRBJ2-4; 7 nucleotides line up with TRBD2. This CDR3 has 16 residues. Germline V gene data show CDR1 as SGHTA and CDR2 as FQGNSA. V shed 5 bases and J 0 bases; nucleotides not matched to a gene: 7. The CDR3 DNA follows: TGTGCCAGCAGCCCTAGCGGCTCTTTAGCCAAAAACATTCAGTACTTC. Translation gives CASSPSGSLAKNIQYF. Drawing the rest from reference TRBV7-2 and TRBJ2-4, the complete variable domain is GAGVSQSPSNKVTEKGKDVELRCDPISGHTALYWYRQSLGQGLEFLIYFQGNSAPDKSGLPSDRFSAERTGGSVSTLTIQRTQQEDSAVYLCASSPSGSLAKNIQYFGAGTRLSVL.

This clonotype was counted only a few times. V gene TRBV30 combines with J gene TRBJ2-1; maybe TRBD2 (6 bases). Germline CDR1 is GTSNPN and CDR2 is SVGIG (reference sequence). V lost 0 bases, J lost 5 bases, and 14 bases lay in between. The CDR3 runs to 15 residues. DNA of the CDR3: TGTGCCTGGAGTGTTTTTGGAGGGCGGGACAATGAGCAGTTCTTC. Translation gives CAWSVFGGRDNEQFF.

The chain uses TRBV6-2 or TRBV6-3 and TRBJ2-1; TRBD2 aligns across 16 bases. The J segment lost 8 bases and the V segment lost 8 bases, leaving 12 bases of the junction unmatched. The CDR3 loop spans 17 amino acids. The germline V gene encodes CDR1 MNHEY and CDR2 SVGEGT. CDR3 in amino acids: CASATGTSGGAGYEQFF. CDR3 coding DNA: TGTGCCAGCGCAACCGGGACTAGCGGGGGGGCCGGTTATGAGCAGTTCTTC.

This clonotype was seen repeatedly, ten times or more. The V and J genes are TRBV7-2 and TRBJ2-5; D is undetermined. The germline V and J ends were trimmed by 4 bases and 1 base, with 7 bases remaining between them. The CDR3 runs to 13 residues. CDR1 SGHTA and CDR2 FQGNSA come from the germline V gene. The DNA of the CDR3 is TGTGCCAGCAGCTCAAGCGCCCAAGAGACCCAGTACTTC. Translation gives CASSSSAQETQYF. Together with reference TRBV7-2 and TRBJ2-5, the CDR3 gives the full variable domain: GAGVSQSPSNKVTEKGKDVELRCDPISGHTALYWYRQSLGQGLEFLIYFQGNSAPDKSGLPSDRFSAERTGGSVSTLTIQRTQQEDSAVYLCASSSSAQETQYFGPGTRLLVL.

The table lists this clonotype with many counts. J is TRBJ2-1 and V is TRBV5-1, with D possibly TRBD1 on 6 matching bases. This CDR3 comprises 15 residues. The V end lost 3 bases, the J end lost 5 bases, and 15 bases lay between the germline ends. Germline loops: CDR1 SGHRS, CDR2 YFSETQ. The CDR3 reads CASSWEPGQHNEQFF. The DNA for the CDR3 is TGCGCCAGCAGCTGGGAGCCCGGACAGCACAATGAGCAGTTCTTC.

Only a few counts were recorded for this clonotype. This chain joins TRBV11-2 and TRBJ2-7, with 10 nucleotides matching TRBD2. From germline, CDR1 is SGHAT and CDR2 FQNNGV. This CDR3 has 16 residues. V was pared by 5 bases and J by 2 bases, with 9 bases of the junction left unmatched. The CDR3 sequence is CASSTIGTSVPYEQYF. The CDR3 nucleotides are TGTGCCAGCAGCACAATCGGGACTAGCGTACCCTACGAGCAGTACTTC.

This clonotype was detected ten times or more. This chain connects TRBV6-5 to TRBJ2-3; the match to TRBD2 covers 8 bases. The CDR3 consists of 15 residues. Germline lookup yields CDR1 MNHEY and CDR2 SVGAGI. J was trimmed by 1 base and V by 0 bases; bases with no gene match: 0. For the CDR3, the DNA is TGTGCCAGCAGTTACTCAGCGGGGGGCACAGATACGCAGTATTTT. Amino acid sequence: CASSYSAGGTDTQYF.

This clonotype was picked up many times. The chain couples TRBV24-1 to TRBJ2-1; D is possibly TRBD1 (5 bases). From germline, CDR1 is KGHDR and CDR2 SFDVKD. The CDR3 is 13 amino acids. Trimming removed 7 bases at V and 8 bases at J, with 14 bases between. CDR3 nucleotides: TGTGCCACCAGCCCGCCAGGGCACGATGAGCAGTTCTTC. It codes for CATSPPGHDEQFF.

This clonotype was counted a single time. The V call is TRBV25-1, the J call TRBJ2-2; 9 bases align to TRBD1. Germline CDR1 and CDR2: MGHDK and SYGVNS. Trimming took 6 bases from V and 5 from J; bases not matched to a gene: 7. The CDR3 is 15 residues long. The CDR3 sequence is CASSTGGSGTGELFF. For the CDR3, the DNA is TGTGCCAGCAGCACAGGGGGCAGTGGGACCGGGGAGCTGTTTTTT.

This chain connects TRBV20-1 to TRBJ1-3; D might be TRBD1 (5 bases). Trimming removed 2 bases at V and 7 bases at J, with 12 bases between. The CDR3 runs 13 residues. CDR1 and CDR2 from the germline V gene are DFQATT and SNEGSKA (reference sequence). CDR3 nucleotide sequence: TGCAGTGCTAGATCGGGGGTTCGGAACACCATATATTTT. Translated, it gives CSARSGVRNTIYF.

This clonotype was detected only a few times. The V call is TRBV7-8, the J call TRBJ2-3; perhaps TRBD1 as D (5 bases). In germline, CDR1 is SGHVS, CDR2 FQNEAQ. This CDR3 has 15 amino acids. Trimming left V 2 bases short and J 6 bases short, with 15 bases between. The CDR3 DNA follows: TGTGCCAGCAGCTTATTAAACAGGATAAGGGATACGCAGTATTTT. Translating gives CASSLLNRIRDTQYF.

This clonotype was counted ten times or more. This chain's CDR3 is CASSLTGQSNSPLHF. The CDR3 DNA reads as TGCGCCAGCAGCTTGACGGGACAAAGTAATTCACCCCTCCACTTT. The gene calls are TRBV5-1 and TRBJ1-6; the D gene is possibly TRBD1 (6 bases). Germline CDR1 reads SGHRS; CDR2 reads YFSETQ. With 1 base removed from V and 6 bases from J, the gap between germline ends came to 11 bases. CDR3 size: 15 residues.

There are a few counts of this clonotype. V is TRBV10-3 and J is TRBJ2-1; D is ambiguous. This CDR3 region has 13 residues. CDR1 and CDR2 (germline): ENHRY, SYGVKD. V was cut by 8 bases and J by 7 bases, with 15 bases left in between. Here the CDR3 DNA reads TGTGCCATCTCCCCGAACCCTGGGAATGAGCAGTTCTTC. It translates to CAISPNPGNEQFF.

In this sample, this clonotype turned up many times. The gene calls are TRBV12-3 or TRBV12-4 and TRBJ2-1; maybe TRBD2 (6 bases). The CDR3 is 16 residues long. V was trimmed by 6 bases and J by 0 bases, leaving 15 bases between them. The CDR3 is CASSSSGQSSYNEQFF. The CDR3 nucleotides are TGTGCCAGCAGCTCGAGCGGGCAGAGCTCCTACAATGAGCAGTTCTTC.

The chain is built from TRBV4-3 and TRBJ2-2, with D unresolved. The CDR3 runs to 17 residues. Germline V gene lookup returns CDR1 LGHNA and CDR2 YSLEER. V was pared by 4 bases and J by 1 base, with 16 bases between. The CDR3: CASSPLPTPLNTGELFF. The CDR3 coding sequence is TGCGCCAGCAGCCCCCTCCCGACTCCCCTGAACACCGGGGAGCTGTTTTTT.

This clonotype has only a few counts. The chain employs TRBV19 and TRBJ2-1; D uncertain. This CDR3 comprises 11 residues. CDR1 LNHDA and CDR2 SQIVND come from the germline V gene (reference sequence). The V and J ends lost 4 bases and 8 bases respectively, with 6 bases between them. The CDR3 bases are TGTGCCAGTAGTAGCGGACATGAGCAGTTCTTC. Translation: CASSSGHEQFF.

The table lists this clonotype with many counts. The chain has TRBV3-1 and TRBJ2-1, with D maybe TRBD1 (6 bases). V lost 9 bases to trimming and J lost 0 bases, with 15 bases between them. The V gene's germline CDR1 is LGHDT and CDR2 YNNKEL (reference sequence). CDR3 length: 15 residues. The CDR3 coding sequence is TGTGCCAGTAGTTACCCAGGGGACTCCTACAATGAGCAGTTCTTC. It encodes CASSYPGDSYNEQFF.

CDR3: CASRGGNARNTGELFF. The DNA of the CDR3 is TGTGCCAGCAGGGGAGGGAATGCCCGGAACACCGGGGAGCTGTTTTTT. The gene calls are TRBV2 and TRBJ2-2; TRBD2 matches 7 bases. CDR1 is SNHLY and CDR2 is FYNNEI in the germline V gene. The V gene end was trimmed by 6 bases and the J gene end by 1 base; junction bases not matched to a gene: 8. The CDR3 length is 16 residues.

The chain is built from TRBV29-1 and TRBJ2-7; 8 positions agree with TRBD1. Germline V CDR1 and CDR2: SQVTM, ANQGSEA. Trimming at V came to 0 bases and at J to 4 bases, leaving 8 bases not matched to a gene. This CDR3 region has 15 residues. DNA for the CDR3: TGCAGCGTTGAAGAACGGGACAGGTCTCCGTACGAGCAGTACTTC. Its protein is CSVEERDRSPYEQYF.

The sample holds many counts of this clonotype. The chain couples TRBV5-1 to TRBJ1-2, with TRBD1 identical over 7 bases. This CDR3 comprises 15 residues. The trim removed 0 bases at V and 2 bases at J, leaving 4 bases unmatched. The germline gives CDR1 SGHRS, CDR2 YFSETQ. The CDR3 nucleotides are TGCGCCAGCAGCTTGGCCTCAGGGGGAAACTATGGCTACACCTTC. Encoded protein: CASSLASGGNYGYTF.